This T cell receptor beta chain was captured in a study of CXCR3-negative and CXCR3-positive naive CD8 T cells. Study results and limitations: Freshly isolated PBMCs were used in most assays, given partial CXCR3 loss after freezing. Comparison of naive cells showed more hydrophobic TRB CDR3s in CXCR3-positive than in CXCR3-negative naive cells.

CDR3 length equals 15 residues. Each TRB cDNA library was prepared by 5' RACE (with UMI labels). With the 5' RACE reads reprocessed, TCRdb shows one record per CDR3 protein and no DNA. This sample's clone table lists about 130,000 distinct CDR3 sequences. Every subset of CD8+ T cells was sorted in triplicate at approximately 320,000 cells each. Naive cells were sorted as CD45RO-, CCR7+, CD27+ and CD95-. Details on this clonotype: Its antigen is not known.

Sequenced input: naive CXCR3+ CD8+ T cells from blood. The subset is: CD45RO-CCR7+CD27+CD95- naive CD8+ T cells expressing CXCR3 (TNR3+). The chain employs TRBV12-3 or TRBV12-4 and TRBJ2-1; TCRdb selects TRBD2, and the lack of DNA leaves this call unchecked. This clonotype was obtained from a human donor in good health. Some clones in this sample may be carry-over from other donors' samples. The CDR3 protein is CASSLLAGGTNEQFF.